The 10 T cell receptor beta chains below come from one sample, sequenced in a study of blood T cell repertoires in COVID-19. Libraries were prepared by immunoSEQ multiplex PCR; TCRdb keeps only in-frame clonotypes and omits some of them. The sample shows around 300,000 clones, 90% of them seen only once. What was sequenced was PBMCs or T cells enriched from blood (not recorded which). These receptors came from a woman in her late teens or twenties with acute COVID-19.

The V and J genes are TRBV5-1 and TRBJ1-2; 7 bases line up with TRBD1. Germline assignment: CDR1 SGHRS and CDR2 YFSETQ. The CDR3 has 16 amino acids. Germline trimming cut 2 bases from V and 2 bases from J; bases unmatched to any gene: 9. CDR3 loop: CASSFSTGILNYGYTF. CDR3 coding DNA: TGCGCCAGCAGCTTCTCGACAGGGATCTTAAACTATGGCTACACCTTC.

The chain joins TRBV11-2 to TRBJ2-7, with no clear D. Between the trimmed V and J ends, which lost 0 bases and 5 bases, there was a span of 5 bases. The CDR3 runs 12 residues. The germline CDR1 and CDR2 sequences are SGHAT and FQNNGV. CDR3 sequence (DNA): TGTGCCAGCAGCTTAGAACAAGACGAGCAGTACTTC. Its translation is CASSLEQDEQYF.

This clone was observed a single time. J is TRBJ2-7 and V is TRBV18; TRBD2 aligns across 11 bases. CDR1 and CDR2 (germline): KGHSH, LQKENI. V dropped 1 base and J dropped 2; count of bases not matched to a gene: 4. The CDR3 is 16 amino acids. As DNA, the CDR3 is TGTGCCAGCTCACCACTGGAACTAGCGGGAGCCTACGAGCAGTACTTC. Residues: CASSPLELAGAYEQYF.

Comment on this clone: This same CDR3 is encoded by further DNA sequences in the sample. The genes are TRBV18 and TRBJ1-6; D ambiguous. The CDR3 is 14 amino acids. Trimming shortened V by 3 bases and J by 4 bases, and 7 bases separated the two germline ends. Looked up from germline, CDR1 is KGHSH and CDR2 is LQKENI. Here the CDR3 reads CASSPSGYNSPLHF. The CDR3 DNA is TGTGCCAGCTCACCCTCCGGGTATAATTCACCCCTCCACTTT.

This clone was counted once. The chain is built from TRBV27 and TRBJ2-1, with TRBD2 matching 8 bases. The CDR3 runs 15 residues. In germline, CDR1 is MNHEY, CDR2 SMNVEV (reference sequence). The V gene end was trimmed by 8 bases and the J gene end by 8 bases; junction bases not matched to a gene: 14. The CDR3 DNA follows: TGTGCCAGCCTCGTGGGACCAGCGGGAGCATATGAGCAGTTCTTC. As protein: CASLVGPAGAYEQFF.

This chain joins TRBV12-5 and TRBJ1-1; 10 bases agree with TRBD1. The length of the CDR3 is 14 residues. With 6 bases clipped from V and 3 bases from J, the junction kept 4 bases outside the gene matches. CDR1 LGHNT and CDR2 FRNRAP come from the germline V gene. The CDR3 nucleotides are TGTGCTAGTGGACCCGGACAGGGGGACACTGAAGCTTTCTTT. Its translation: CASGPGQGDTEAFF.

The chain couples TRBV10-2 to TRBJ1-4; the match to TRBD1 covers 7 bases. V lost 4 bases, J lost 6 bases, and 5 bases stayed unmatched. The CDR3 has 14 residues. The germline CDR1 and CDR2 sequences are WSHSY and SAAADI. The CDR3 coding sequence is TGCGCCAGCAGTGTGTCCGGACAGGATGAAAAACTGTTTTTT. This translates into CASSVSGQDEKLFF.

The rearrangement uses TRBV28 and TRBJ1-2; no reliable D call. Germline V gives CDR1 MDHEN, CDR2 SYDVKM. The CDR3 is 13 residues long. V lost 8 bases and J lost 3, with 13 bases in between. Here the CDR3 reads CASVETSDYGYTF. The CDR3 DNA is TGTGCCAGCGTCGAGACTTCTGACTATGGCTACACCTTC.

This sequence joins TRBV19 and TRBJ1-5; TRBD1 matches 9 bases. The CDR3 sequence is 16 residues long. Per the germline V gene, CDR1 is LNHDA and CDR2 is SQIVND (reference sequence). Losses at the gene ends were 3 bases for V and 7 bases for J; bases not matched to a gene: 10. The CDR3, as DNA: TGTGCCAGTAGTATGTACGGGACAGGGCAAGGGCAGCCCCAGCATTTT. This gives the protein CASSMYGTGQGQPQHF.

This clone has just a few counts. This chain connects TRBV6-6 to TRBJ1-6, with D unclear. In germline, CDR1 is MNHNY, CDR2 SVGAGI (reference sequence). CDR3 length: 11 amino acids. The V gene lost 4 bases and the J gene lost 13 bases, with 8 bases spanning the gap. CDR3 sequence (DNA): TGTGCCAGCAGTTCAGGATCGCCCCTCCACTTT. Residues: CASSSGSPLHF.